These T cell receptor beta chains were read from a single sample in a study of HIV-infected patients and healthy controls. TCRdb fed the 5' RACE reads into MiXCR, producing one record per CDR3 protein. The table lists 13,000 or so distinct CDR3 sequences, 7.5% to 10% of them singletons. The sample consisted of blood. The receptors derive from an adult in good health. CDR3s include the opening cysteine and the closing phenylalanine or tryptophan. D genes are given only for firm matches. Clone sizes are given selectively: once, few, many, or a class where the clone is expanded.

TGTGCCAGCAGTCCCTGGGACAGGACCTCCTACGAGCAGTACTTC	CASSPWDRTSYEQYF	TRBV27	few	TRBJ2-7	TRBD1
TGTGCCAGCTCAAGGTTTCCGGGAAGCGGGTTCTTC	CASSRFPGSGFF	TRBV18	many	TRBJ2-1	.
TGTGCCAGCAGTAGGGGGGGATCTTACAATGAGCAGTTCTTC	CASSRGGSYNEQFF	TRBV6-2/TRBV6-3	many	TRBJ2-1	.
TGTGCCAGCAGCTTAGCTAGCGGAGCTTACAATGAGCAGTTCTTC	CASSLASGAYNEQFF	TRBV7-9	many	TRBJ2-1	.
TGTGCCAGCACTCGCGCCGGGGGCCGCCAGACCCAGTACTTC	CASTRAGGRQTQYF	TRBV6-2/TRBV6-3	medium-sized	TRBJ2-5	.
TGTGCCAGCAAGGTCGAGGGTGCCCTCAATGAGCAGTTCTTC	CASKVEGALNEQFF	TRBV2	many	TRBJ2-1	.
TGCAGCGTTGAAGTCCACAGGGGAAATCATCACTTC	CSVEVHRGNHHF	TRBV29-1	many	TRBJ2-1	TRBD1
TGTGCCAGCAGGCATTCCGGGACAGTGAACACTGAAGCTTTCTTT	CASRHSGTVNTEAFF	TRBV6-5	many	TRBJ1-1	TRBD1
TGTGCCAGCAGCTTAAGGCGTGGAAACACCATATATTTT	CASSLRRGNTIYF	TRBV7-9	many	TRBJ1-3	.
TGTGCCAGCAGTTTAAAGTGGACAGGTCAGGCCTACGAGCAGTACTTC	CASSLKWTGQAYEQYF	TRBV27	many	TRBJ2-7	TRBD1
TGCAGTGCTAGGCGATGGGACCGGCGTATAGATACGCAGTATTTT	CSARRWDRRIDTQYF	TRBV20-1	medium-sized	TRBJ2-3	.
TGTGCCAGCAGCCAAGAATGGCTAGCAGGATTGAATGAGCAGTTCTTC	CASSQEWLAGLNEQFF	TRBV14	many	TRBJ2-1	.
TGTGCCAGCAGCGTAGACTTCGCCGGGGAGCTGTTTTTT	CASSVDFAGELFF	TRBV9	.	TRBJ2-2	.
TGCGCCAGCGGGACTACCGACACAGATACGCAGTATTTT	CASGTTDTDTQYF	TRBV5-1	.	TRBJ2-3	TRBD2
TGTGCCAGCAGCCAAGATCTCAGCGGGAGGCAATATGAGCAGTTCTTC	CASSQDLSGRQYEQFF	TRBV14	.	TRBJ2-1	TRBD2
TGTGCCAGCAGCTTAGCAGGGGGCGGGGTATCCTACGAGCAGTACTTC	CASSLAGGGVSYEQYF	TRBV5-4	many	TRBJ2-7	TRBD1
TGTGCCAGCAGTGGGGGGGACGAGACCCAGTACTTC	CASSGGDETQYF	TRBV12-3/TRBV12-4	many	TRBJ2-5	TRBD2